The T cell receptor (beta chain) under discussion was sequenced for a study of shared clonotypes between healthy human individuals. Study-wide points: Larger estimated richness was generally seen in naive subsets than in memory subsets.

With 7 bases removed from V and 8 bases from J, the gap between germline ends came to 9 bases. The CDR3 covers 10 residues. The germline V gene has CDR1 SQVTM and CDR2 ANQGSEA. Of note for this clone: Antigen: not known.

The test was conducted at deep level. Clones were read by immunoSEQ multiplex PCR, and TCRdb kept only the in-frame ones, dropping some. The profile shows roughly 2.2 million clones, more than 80% of them singletons. The sequence was obtained from a man younger than 35 in good health. Some clones in this sample may be carry-over from other donors' samples. The V and J genes are TRBV29-1 and TRBJ2-1; D is possibly TRBD1 or TRBD2 (5 bases each). The source material was naive CD4+ T cells from PBMCs. Sample subset: CD45RA+ positively selected. The CDR3 is CSGGWDEQFF. In DNA form, the CDR3 reads TGCAGCGGGGGGTGGGATGAGCAGTTCTTC.